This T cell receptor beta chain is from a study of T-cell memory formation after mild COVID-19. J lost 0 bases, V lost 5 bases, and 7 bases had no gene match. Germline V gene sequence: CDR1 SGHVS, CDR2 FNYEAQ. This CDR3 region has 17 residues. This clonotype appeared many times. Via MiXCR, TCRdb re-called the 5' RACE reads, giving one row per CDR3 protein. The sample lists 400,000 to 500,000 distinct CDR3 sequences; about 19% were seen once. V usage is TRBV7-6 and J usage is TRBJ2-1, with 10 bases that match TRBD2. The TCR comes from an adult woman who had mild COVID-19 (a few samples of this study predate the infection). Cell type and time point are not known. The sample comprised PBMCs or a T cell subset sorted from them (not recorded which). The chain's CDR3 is CASSTLAGVNSYNEQFF. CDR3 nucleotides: TGTGCCAGCAGCACCCTAGCGGGAGTAAACTCCTACAATGAGCAGTTCTTC.